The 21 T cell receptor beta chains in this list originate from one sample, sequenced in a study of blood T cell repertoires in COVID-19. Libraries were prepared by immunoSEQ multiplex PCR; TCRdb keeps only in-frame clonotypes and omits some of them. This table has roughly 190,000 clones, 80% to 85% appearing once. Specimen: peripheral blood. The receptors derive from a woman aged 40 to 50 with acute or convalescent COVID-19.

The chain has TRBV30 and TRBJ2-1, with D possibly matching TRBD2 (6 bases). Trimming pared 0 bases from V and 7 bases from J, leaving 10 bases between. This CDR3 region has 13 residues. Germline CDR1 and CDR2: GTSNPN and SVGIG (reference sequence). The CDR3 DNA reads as TGTGCCTGGAGTGTACATGGGGGGAATGAGCAGTTCTTC. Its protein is CAWSVHGGNEQFF. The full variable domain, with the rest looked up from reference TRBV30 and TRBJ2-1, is SQTIHQWPATLVQPVGSPLSLECTVEGTSNPNLYWYRQAAGRGLQLLFYSVGIGQISSEVPQNLSASRPQDRQFILSSKKLLLSDSGFYLCAWSVHGGNEQFFGPGTRLTVL.

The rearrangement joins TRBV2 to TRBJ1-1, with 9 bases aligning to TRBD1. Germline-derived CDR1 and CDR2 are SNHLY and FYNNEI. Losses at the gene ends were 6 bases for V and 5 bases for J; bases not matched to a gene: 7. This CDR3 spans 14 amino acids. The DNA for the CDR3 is TGTGCCAGCAGCGGGACAGGGCGGCGGACTGAAGCTTTCTTT. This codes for CASSGTGRRTEAFF.

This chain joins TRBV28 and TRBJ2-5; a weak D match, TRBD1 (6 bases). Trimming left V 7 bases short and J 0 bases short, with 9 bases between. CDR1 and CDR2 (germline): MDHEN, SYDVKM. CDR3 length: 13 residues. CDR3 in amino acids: CASTSGDQETQYF. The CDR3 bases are TGTGCCAGCACGTCAGGGGACCAAGAGACCCAGTACTTC.

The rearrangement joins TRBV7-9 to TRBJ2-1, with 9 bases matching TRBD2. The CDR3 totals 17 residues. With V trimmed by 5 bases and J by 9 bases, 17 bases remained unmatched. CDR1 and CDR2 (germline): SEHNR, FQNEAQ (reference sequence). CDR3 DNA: TGTGCCAGCAGCGGGATGTTCGCGGGAGGGACGGTCGGTGAGCAGTTCTTC. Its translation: CASSGMFAGGTVGEQFF.

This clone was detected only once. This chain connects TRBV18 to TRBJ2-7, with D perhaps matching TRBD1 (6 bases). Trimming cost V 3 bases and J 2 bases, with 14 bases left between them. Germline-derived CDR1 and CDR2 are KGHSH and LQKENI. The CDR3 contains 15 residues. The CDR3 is CASSPGAGDTYEQYF. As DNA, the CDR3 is TGTGCCAGCTCACCGGGGGCCGGGGATACCTACGAGCAGTACTTC.

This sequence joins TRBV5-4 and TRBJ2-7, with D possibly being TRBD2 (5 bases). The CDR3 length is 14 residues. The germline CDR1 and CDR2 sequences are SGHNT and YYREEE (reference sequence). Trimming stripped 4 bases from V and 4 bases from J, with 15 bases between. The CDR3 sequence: CASSTVGRVYEQYF. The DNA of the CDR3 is TGTGCCAGCAGCACCGTGGGGAGAGTGTACGAGCAGTACTTC.

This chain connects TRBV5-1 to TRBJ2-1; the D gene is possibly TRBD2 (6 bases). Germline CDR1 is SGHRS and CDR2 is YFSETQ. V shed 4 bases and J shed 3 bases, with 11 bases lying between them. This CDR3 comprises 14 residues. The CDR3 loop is CASSSSGSYNEQFF. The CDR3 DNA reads TGCGCCAGCAGCAGCTCCGGGAGCTACAATGAGCAGTTCTTC.

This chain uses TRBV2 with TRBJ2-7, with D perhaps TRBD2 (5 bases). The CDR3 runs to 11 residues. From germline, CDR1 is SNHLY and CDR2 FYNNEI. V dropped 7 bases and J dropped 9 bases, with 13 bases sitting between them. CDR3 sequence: CASTVARGQYF. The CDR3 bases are TGTGCCAGCACCGTCGCCCGGGGGCAGTACTTC.

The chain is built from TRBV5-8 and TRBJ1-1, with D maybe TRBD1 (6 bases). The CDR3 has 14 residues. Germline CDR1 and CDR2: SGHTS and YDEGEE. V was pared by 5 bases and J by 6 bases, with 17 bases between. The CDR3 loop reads CASRPTQGMAEAFF. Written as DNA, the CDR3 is TGTGCCAGCAGACCCACTCAGGGGATGGCTGAAGCTTTCTTT.

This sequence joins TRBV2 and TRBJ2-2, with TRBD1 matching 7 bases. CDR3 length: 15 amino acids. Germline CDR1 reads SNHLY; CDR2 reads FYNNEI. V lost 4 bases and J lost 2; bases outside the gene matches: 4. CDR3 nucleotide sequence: TGTGCCAGCAGTGTAGACAGGGCTAACACCGGGGAGCTGTTTTTT. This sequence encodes CASSVDRANTGELFF.

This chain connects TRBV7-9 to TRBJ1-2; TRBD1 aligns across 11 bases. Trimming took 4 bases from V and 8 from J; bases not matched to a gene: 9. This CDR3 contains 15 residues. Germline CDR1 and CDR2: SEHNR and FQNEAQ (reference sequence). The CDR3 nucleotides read TGTGCCAGCAGCTCCGTGGACAGGGGGCCGGAAGGCTACACCTTC. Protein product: CASSSVDRGPEGYTF. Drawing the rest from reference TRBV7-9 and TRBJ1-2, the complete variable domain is DTGVSQNPRHKITKRGQNVTFRCDPISEHNRLYWYRQTLGQGPEFLTYFQNEAQLEKSRLLSDRFSAERPKGSFSTLEIQRTEQGDSAMYLCASSSVDRGPEGYTFGSGTRLTVV.

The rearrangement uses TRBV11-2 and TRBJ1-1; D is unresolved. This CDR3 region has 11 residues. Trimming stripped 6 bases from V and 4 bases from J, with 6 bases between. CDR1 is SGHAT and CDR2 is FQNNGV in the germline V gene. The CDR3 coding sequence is TGTGCCAGCAGGCGGGGCACTGAAGCTTTCTTT. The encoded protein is CASRRGTEAFF.

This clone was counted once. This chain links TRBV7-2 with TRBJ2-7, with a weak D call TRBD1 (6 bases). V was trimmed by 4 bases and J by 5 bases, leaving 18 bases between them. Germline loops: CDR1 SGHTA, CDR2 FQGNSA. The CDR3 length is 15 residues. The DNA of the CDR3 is TGTGCCAGCAGCTCATCGTCCAGGGGTATCGACGAGCAGTACTTC. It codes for CASSSSSRGIDEQYF.

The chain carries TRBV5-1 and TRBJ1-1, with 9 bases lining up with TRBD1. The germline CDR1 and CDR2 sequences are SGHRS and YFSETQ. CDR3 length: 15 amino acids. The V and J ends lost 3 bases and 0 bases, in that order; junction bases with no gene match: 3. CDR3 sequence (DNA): TGCGCCAGCAGCTCGGGACAGGGAATGAACACTGAAGCTTTCTTT. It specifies CASSSGQGMNTEAFF.

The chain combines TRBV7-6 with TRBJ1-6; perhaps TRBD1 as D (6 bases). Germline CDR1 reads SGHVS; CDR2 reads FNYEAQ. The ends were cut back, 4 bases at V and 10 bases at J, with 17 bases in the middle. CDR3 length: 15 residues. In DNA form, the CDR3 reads TGTGCCAGCAGCTCCGGAGGCCAGGGGACCTCACCCCTCCACTTT. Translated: CASSSGGQGTSPLHF. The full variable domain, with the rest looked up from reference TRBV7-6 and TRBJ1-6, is GAGVSQSPRYKVTKRGQDVALRCDPISGHVSLYWYRQALGQGPEFLTYFNYEAQQDKSGLPNDRFSAERPEGSISTLTIQRTEQRDSAMYRCASSSGGQGTSPLHFGNGTRLTVT.

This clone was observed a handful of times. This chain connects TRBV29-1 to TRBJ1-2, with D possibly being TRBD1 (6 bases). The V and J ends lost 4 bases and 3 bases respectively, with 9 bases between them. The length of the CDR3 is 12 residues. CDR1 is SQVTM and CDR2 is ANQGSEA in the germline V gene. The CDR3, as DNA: TGCAGCGTTGGGGACACCGACTATGGCTACACCTTC. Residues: CSVGDTDYGYTF.

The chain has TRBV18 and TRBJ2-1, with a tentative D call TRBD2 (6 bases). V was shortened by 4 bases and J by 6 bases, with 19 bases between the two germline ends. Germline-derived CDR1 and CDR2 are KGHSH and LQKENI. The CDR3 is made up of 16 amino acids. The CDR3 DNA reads TGTGCCAGCTCACAACAGGCCCCGACCGGGGGCAATGAGCAGTTCTTC. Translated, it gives CASSQQAPTGGNEQFF.

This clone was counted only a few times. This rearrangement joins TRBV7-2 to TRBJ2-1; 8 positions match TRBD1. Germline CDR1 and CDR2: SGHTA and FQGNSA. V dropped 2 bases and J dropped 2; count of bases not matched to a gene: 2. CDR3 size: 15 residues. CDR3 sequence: CASSLRTGTYNEQFF. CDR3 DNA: TGTGCCAGCAGCTTACGGACAGGGACCTACAATGAGCAGTTCTTC.

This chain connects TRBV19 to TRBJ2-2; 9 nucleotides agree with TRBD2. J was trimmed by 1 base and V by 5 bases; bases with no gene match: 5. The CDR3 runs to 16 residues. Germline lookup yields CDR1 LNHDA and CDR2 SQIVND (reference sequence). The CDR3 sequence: CASSPASGMNTGELFF. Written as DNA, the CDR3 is TGTGCCAGTAGTCCGGCTAGCGGGATGAACACCGGGGAGCTGTTTTTT.

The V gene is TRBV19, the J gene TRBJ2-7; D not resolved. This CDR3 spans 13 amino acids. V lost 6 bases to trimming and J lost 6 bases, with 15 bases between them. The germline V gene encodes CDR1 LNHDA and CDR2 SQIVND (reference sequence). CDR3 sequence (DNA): TGTGCCAGTAGCCCAAGGCAGGTAGGCGAGCAGTACTTC. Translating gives CASSPRQVGEQYF.

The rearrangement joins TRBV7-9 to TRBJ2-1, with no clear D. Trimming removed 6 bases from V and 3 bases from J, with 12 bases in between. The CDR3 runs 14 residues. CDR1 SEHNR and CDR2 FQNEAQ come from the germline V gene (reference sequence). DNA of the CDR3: TGTGCCAGCAGTTTCTCAACTATCTACAATGAGCAGTTCTTC. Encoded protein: CASSFSTIYNEQFF.